A selection of T cell receptor beta chains follows, all from one sample in a study of shared clonotypes between healthy human individuals. Some clones are missing from TCRdb's copy, which holds only in-frame ones; the method was immunoSEQ multiplex PCR. The table has 2 million to 2.5 million clones, roughly 93% seen once. Input material: naive CD4+ T cells from PBMCs. These receptors were collected from a man younger than 35 in good health. Some clones in this sample may be carry-over from other donors' samples. Both conserved end residues are part of each CDR3. The D gene is left open where the match is weak. Size is omitted from some rows. Given values are once, few, many or a class for expanded clones.

d_call	j_call	v_call	clone_size	cdr3_aa	cdr3_nt
TRBD1	TRBJ1-1	TRBV28	once	CASSHRTGGHTEAFF	TGTGCCAGCAGCCATCGTACAGGGGGGCACACTGAAGCTTTCTTT
-	TRBJ2-1	TRBV7-9	-	CASSRFPTYNEQFF	TGTGCCAGCAGCCGATTCCCTACTTACAATGAGCAGTTCTTC
-	TRBJ2-1	TRBV18	-	CASSPRGRPYNEQFF	TGTGCCAGCTCACCCCGGGGGCGGCCCTACAATGAGCAGTTCTTC
-	TRBJ2-7	TRBV15	-	CATSRALGSEQYF	TGTGCCACCAGCAGAGCGTTGGGTTCCGAGCAGTACTTC
-	TRBJ1-2	TRBV5-5	-	CASSPPAGKVGYTF	TGTGCCAGCAGCCCACCAGCAGGGAAGGTTGGCTACACCTTC
-	TRBJ2-3	TRBV5-8	-	CASSSPSRDTQYF	TGTGCCAGCAGCTCGCCTAGCCGCGATACGCAGTATTTT
-	TRBJ1-2	TRBV6-5	-	CASRIDWMGGYTF	TGTGCCAGCAGAATCGACTGGATGGGTGGCTACACCTTC
TRBD1	TRBJ1-5	TRBV5-1	-	CASSLAGTGDGSNQPQHF	TGCGCCAGCAGCTTGGCAGGGACAGGGGATGGGAGCAATCAGCCCCAGCATTTT
TRBD2	TRBJ2-1	TRBV6-1	once	CASNGLAGGWNEQFF	TGTGCCAGCAATGGACTAGCGGGAGGATGGAATGAGCAGTTCTTC
TRBD1	TRBJ1-5	TRBV15	-	CATSRPDRVQPQHF	TGTGCCACCAGCAGACCTGACAGGGTACAGCCCCAGCATTTT
TRBD1	TRBJ2-5	TRBV5-1	-	CASRPDRGQETQYF	TGCGCCAGCAGACCTGACAGGGGGCAAGAGACCCAGTACTTC
-	TRBJ2-7	TRBV28	-	CASSGTGASYEQYF	TGTGCCAGCAGTGGGACGGGGGCCTCCTACGAGCAGTACTTC
-	TRBJ1-5	TRBV28	-	CASSRGFSGQPQHF	TGTGCCAGCAGCCGAGGGTTCAGTGGCCAGCCCCAGCATTTT
-	TRBJ1-5	TRBV28	once	CASSVRSSANQPQHF	TGTGCCAGCAGTGTCAGATCCTCCGCCAATCAGCCCCAGCATTTT
-	TRBJ2-7	TRBV6-5	-	CASSFSTGFYEQYF	TGTGCCAGCAGCTTTTCGACAGGATTTTACGAGCAGTACTTC
-	TRBJ2-2	TRBV4-1	-	CASSRGRTRMSGELFF	TGCGCCAGCAGCAGGGGGCGGACTAGGATGTCCGGGGAGCTGTTTTTT
-	TRBJ1-3	TRBV19	once	CASSASPSGNTIYF	TGTGCCAGTAGTGCCAGCCCCTCTGGAAACACCATATATTTT
-	TRBJ2-7	TRBV14	-	CARRTAVGYEQYF	TGTGCCAGGAGGACAGCCGTGGGGTACGAGCAGTACTTC
-	TRBJ1-3	TRBV5-4	-	CASSPGRYSGNTIYF	TGTGCCAGCAGCCCCGGGAGGTACTCTGGAAACACCATATATTTT
-	TRBJ2-2	TRBV7-3	few	CASSITGNTGELFF	TGTGCCAGCAGCATAACAGGGAACACCGGGGAGCTGTTTTTT
-	TRBJ1-2	TRBV11-3	-	CASSRTTYDGYTF	TGTGCCAGCAGCCGAACGACCTATGATGGCTACACCTTC
TRBD1	TRBJ2-3	TRBV5-1	-	CASSLVPGQGADTQYF	TGCGCCAGCAGCTTGGTTCCGGGACAGGGGGCCGATACGCAGTATTTT
TRBD2	TRBJ2-3	TRBV4-2	-	CASSQASGRGPDTQYF	TGTGCCAGCAGCCAAGCTAGCGGGAGGGGCCCAGATACGCAGTATTTT
TRBD2	TRBJ2-7	TRBV10-3	-	CAIGLAGVNYEQYF	TGTGCCATCGGATTAGCGGGAGTAAACTACGAGCAGTACTTC
-	TRBJ1-4	TRBV6-5	-	CASSPYRAINEKLFF	TGTGCCAGCAGTCCCTACAGGGCGATTAATGAAAAACTGTTTTTT
-	TRBJ2-7	TRBV28	-	CASRGRYEQYF	TGTGCCAGCAGAGGGCGCTACGAGCAGTACTTC
-	TRBJ2-3	TRBV5-1	-	CASSPRVGADTQYF	TGCGCCAGCAGCCCACGGGTTGGGGCAGATACGCAGTATTTT
-	TRBJ1-2	TRBV5-6	-	CASSYLSQVSQINYGYTF	TGTGCCAGCAGCTACTTGAGCCAGGTTAGCCAGATTAACTATGGCTACACCTTC
TRBD2	TRBJ2-1	TRBV5-1	-	CASRGRTSGSGFEFF	TGCGCCAGCAGAGGTAGGACTAGCGGGAGTGGTTTTGAATTCTTC
-	TRBJ1-4	TRBV6-5	-	CASSRTPKGEKLFF	TGTGCCAGCAGCAGGACACCTAAGGGTGAAAAACTGTTTTTT